Listed below are T cell receptor beta chains from one sample, sequenced in a study of technical replicates of blood from several donors. Clones were read by immunoSEQ multiplex PCR, and TCRdb kept only the in-frame ones, dropping some. The sample has more than 95,000 clones, 95% seen once. The specimen sequenced was T cells isolated from PBMCs. These TCRs come from a human donor in good health. Both conserved end residues are part of each CDR3. Fields, in order: V gene, clone size, CDR3 length, D gene, J gene, CDR3 DNA, CDR3 protein. The D gene is left open where the match is weak. Only part of the rows carry a size: once, few, many, or a class if the clone is expanded.

V: TRBV11-3
size: -
length: 16
D: TRBD2
J: TRBJ2-7
DNA: TGTGCCAGCAGCCACGGACTAGCGGGGGGGCTTTACGAGCAGTACTTC
CDR3: CASSHGLAGGLYEQYF

V: TRBV7-9
size: -
length: 12
D: -
J: TRBJ2-3
DNA: TGTGCCAGCAGCCCCACATCAGATACGCAGTATTTT
CDR3: CASSPTSDTQYF

V: TRBV11-3
size: -
length: 14
D: TRBD1
J: TRBJ2-7
DNA: TGTGCCAGCAGCCTATATGGGACAGACTACGAGCAGTACTTC
CDR3: CASSLYGTDYEQYF

V: TRBV7-8
size: -
length: 13
D: -
J: TRBJ2-3
DNA: TGTGCCAGCAGCTTAGAGTTGCGAGATACGCAGTATTTT
CDR3: CASSLELRDTQYF

V: TRBV4-1
size: -
length: 18
D: TRBD1
J: TRBJ1-6
DNA: TGCGCCAGCAGCCAGGACAGGGTGATATCGGGATATAATTCACCCCTCCACTTT
CDR3: CASSQDRVISGYNSPLHF

V: TRBV5-8
size: -
length: 13
D: -
J: TRBJ1-2
DNA: TGTGCCAGCAGCCCGGAGAGGGACTATGGCTACACCTTC
CDR3: CASSPERDYGYTF

V: TRBV5-1
size: -
length: 15
D: -
J: TRBJ2-7
DNA: TGCGCCAGCAGCCCGAACAGGGGGGGAGCGAACGAGCAGTACTTC
CDR3: CASSPNRGGANEQYF

V: TRBV5-1
size: -
length: 12
D: -
J: TRBJ1-1
DNA: TGCGCCAGCAGCCGGGGGAACACTGAAGCTTTCTTT
CDR3: CASSRGNTEAFF

V: TRBV6-5
size: -
length: 14
D: -
J: TRBJ2-5
DNA: TGTGCCAGCACCGAGACCCAAAGGGGAGAGACCCAGTACTTC
CDR3: CASTETQRGETQYF

V: TRBV25-1
size: -
length: 18
D: -
J: TRBJ2-5
DNA: TGTGCCAGCATTGGTCCGGGGTGGGAGGGGGGAGCCCAAGAGACCCAGTACTTC
CDR3: CASIGPGWEGGAQETQYF

V: TRBV2
size: -
length: 15
D: TRBD1
J: TRBJ1-4
DNA: TGTGCCAGCAGAAGTGTCCGGGACAGTAGGGAAAAACTGTTTTTT
CDR3: CASRSVRDSREKLFF

V: TRBV7-6
size: -
length: 18
D: TRBD1
J: TRBJ1-1
DNA: TGTGCCAGCAGCGTAAGGGACAGGGAGTCCGGAATGGTCACTGAAGCTTTCTTT
CDR3: CASSVRDRESGMVTEAFF

V: TRBV6-5
size: once
length: 16
D: TRBD2
J: TRBJ2-7
DNA: TGTGCCAGCAGTTACTCGGCTAGCGGGGATACCTACGAGCAGTACTTC
CDR3: CASSYSASGDTYEQYF

V: TRBV2
size: once
length: 12
D: TRBD1
J: TRBJ2-7
DNA: TGTGCCAGCAGTGGGGACAGGGCCGAGCAGTACTTC
CDR3: CASSGDRAEQYF

V: TRBV5-1
size: -
length: 16
D: -
J: TRBJ2-2
DNA: TGCGCCAGCAGCGACTTCCACGTCTCGAACACCGGGGAGCTGTTTTTT
CDR3: CASSDFHVSNTGELFF

V: TRBV30
size: -
length: 14
D: TRBD1
J: TRBJ2-5
DNA: TGTGCCTGGAGTTCGGGGACAGGCCAAGAGACCCAGTACTTC
CDR3: CAWSSGTGQETQYF

V: TRBV9
size: -
length: 14
D: TRBD1
J: TRBJ2-1
DNA: TGTGCCAGCAGTGACCGGGACAGGGTATTCGAGCAGTTCTTC
CDR3: CASSDRDRVFEQFF

V: TRBV18
size: -
length: 14
D: -
J: TRBJ1-1
DNA: TGTGCCAGCTCACCTCAGACGGCGGATAATGAAGCTTTCTTT
CDR3: CASSPQTADNEAFF

V: TRBV6-5
size: -
length: 13
D: TRBD1
J: TRBJ2-1
DNA: TGTGCCAGCAGTTACGACAGGGGGAATGAGCAGTTCTTC
CDR3: CASSYDRGNEQFF

V: TRBV2
size: -
length: 13
D: TRBD1
J: TRBJ1-5
DNA: TGTGCCAGCATACAGGGGGAGCGTCAGCCCCAGCATTTT
CDR3: CASIQGERQPQHF

V: TRBV29-1
size: -
length: 14
D: TRBD1
J: TRBJ2-7
DNA: TGCAGCGTTGTTGATACAGGGGCGACCTACGAGCAGTACTTC
CDR3: CSVVDTGATYEQYF

V: TRBV7-6
size: -
length: 15
D: TRBD1
J: TRBJ2-2
DNA: TGTGCCAGCAGCTTAGCCAGGGGGCAGACCGGGGAGCTGTTTTTT
CDR3: CASSLARGQTGELFF

V: TRBV7-9
size: -
length: 13
D: TRBD1
J: TRBJ2-7
DNA: TGTGCCAGCAGCCCCAGGGGACAGTACGAGCAGTACTTC
CDR3: CASSPRGQYEQYF

V: TRBV27
size: -
length: 13
D: -
J: TRBJ2-3
DNA: TGTGCCAGCAGTTGGGCCCAGACAGATACGCAGTATTTT
CDR3: CASSWAQTDTQYF

V: TRBV28
size: -
length: 17
D: TRBD2
J: TRBJ2-1
DNA: TGTGCCAGCAGTCGATCGGGACTAGCGGGAGAGTACAATGAGCAGTTCTTC
CDR3: CASSRSGLAGEYNEQFF

V: TRBV5-6
size: -
length: 18
D: TRBD1
J: TRBJ1-4
DNA: TGTGCCAGCAGCTCAAATACAGGGGGCCCTGGGTTTTATGAAAAACTGTTTTTT
CDR3: CASSSNTGGPGFYEKLFF

V: TRBV28
size: -
length: 16
D: -
J: TRBJ2-2
DNA: TGTGCCAGCAGTTTTCAAGGACTACATTCAGCCGGGGAGCTGTTTTTT
CDR3: CASSFQGLHSAGELFF

V: TRBV28
size: -
length: 12
D: TRBD1
J: TRBJ2-1
DNA: TGTGCCAGCAGTTTATCCCAGGGGGTTCAGTTCTTC
CDR3: CASSLSQGVQFF

V: TRBV5-1
size: -
length: 14
D: TRBD1
J: TRBJ1-2
DNA: TGCGCCAGCAGCTTGGTCGACAGGGGGGATGGCTACACCTTC
CDR3: CASSLVDRGDGYTF

V: TRBV28
size: -
length: 12
D: -
J: TRBJ1-5
DNA: TGTGCCAGCAGTTCAGGTAATCAGCCCCAGCATTTT
CDR3: CASSSGNQPQHF

V: TRBV11-2
size: -
length: 14
D: -
J: TRBJ2-7
DNA: TGTGCCAGCAGCTCATTGAGCGGTACTTACGAGCAGTACTTC
CDR3: CASSSLSGTYEQYF

V: TRBV11-3
size: -
length: 13
D: -
J: TRBJ2-5
DNA: TGTGCCAGCAGCTCCGACAGGCAAGAGACCCAGTACTTC
CDR3: CASSSDRQETQYF

V: TRBV6-5
size: few
length: 14
D: TRBD2
J: TRBJ2-7
DNA: TGTGCCAGCAGTCCCGTAGCGGGTCCGGACGAGCAGTACTTC
CDR3: CASSPVAGPDEQYF

V: TRBV18
size: -
length: 11
D: -
J: TRBJ2-1
DNA: TGTGCCAGCTCCCCAGGGGCCGAGCAGTTCTTC
CDR3: CASSPGAEQFF

V: TRBV27
size: -
length: 13
D: TRBD2
J: TRBJ2-7
DNA: TGTGCCAGCGCGCTAGCGGAACCCTACGAGCAGTACTTC
CDR3: CASALAEPYEQYF

V: TRBV2
size: -
length: 12
D: TRBD1
J: TRBJ2-7
DNA: TGTGCCAGCAGGCGGACAGGGGGTGAGCAGTACTTC
CDR3: CASRRTGGEQYF

V: TRBV11-3
size: -
length: 12
D: -
J: TRBJ1-5
DNA: TGTGCCAGCAGCTTAGCAAATCAGCCCCAGCATTTT
CDR3: CASSLANQPQHF

V: TRBV5-1
size: -
length: 15
D: -
J: TRBJ2-1
DNA: TGCGCCAGCAGCTTGTTCACTAGTATGGACAATGAGCAGTTCTTC
CDR3: CASSLFTSMDNEQFF

V: TRBV19
size: -
length: 13
D: -
J: TRBJ2-1
DNA: TGTGCCAGTAGTAGCTCACCGGGACTCGGACAATTCTTC
CDR3: CASSSSPGLGQFF

V: TRBV5-4
size: -
length: 17
D: -
J: TRBJ1-2
DNA: TGTGCCAGCAGGCCCGGGACAAGGAATGCAGCTAACTATGGCTACACCTTC
CDR3: CASRPGTRNAANYGYTF

V: TRBV7-9
size: -
length: 16
D: -
J: TRBJ1-1
DNA: TGTGCCAGCAGCCCCGGGGGGGTGCTAGTGAACACTGAAGCTTTCTTT
CDR3: CASSPGGVLVNTEAFF

V: TRBV9
size: -
length: 17
D: -
J: TRBJ2-2
DNA: TGTGCCAGCAGCGTCTTACTTGGACAGACAGCTACCGGGGAGCTGTTTTTT
CDR3: CASSVLLGQTATGELFF

V: TRBV5-5
size: -
length: 15
D: TRBD1
J: TRBJ1-2
DNA: TGTGCCAGCAATAAACCCGGGACAGGGAACTATGGCTACACCTTC
CDR3: CASNKPGTGNYGYTF